The 20 T cell receptor beta chains in this list originate from one sample, sequenced in a study of T cell changes during pregnancy in multiple sclerosis. The data were produced by immunoSEQ multiplex PCR, yet TCRdb's version contains in-frame clones alone and is incomplete. Here the sample spans about 24,000 clones, approximately 90% being singletons. This material consisted of CD8+ T cells from peripheral blood mononuclear cells, taken in the first trimester of pregnancy. The receptors shown here come from a female donor in good health, enrolled as a control in a pregnancy study.

The J gene is TRBJ2-2, the V gene TRBV5-4; no clear D. Germline CDR1 is SGHNT and CDR2 is YYREEE (reference sequence). The V end lost 6 bases, the J end lost 2 bases, and 11 bases lay between the germline ends. This CDR3 is built from 14 residues. CDR3 in DNA: TGTGCCAGCATTCCTCAGGATAACACCGGGGAGCTGTTTTTT. This sequence encodes CASIPQDNTGELFF.

DNA for the CDR3: TGTGCCAGCAGCCCCGACAGGGGGGTCTATGGCTACACCTTC. Its translation is CASSPDRGVYGYTF. This chain uses TRBV7-9 with TRBJ1-2, with 9 positions matching TRBD1. Germline loops: CDR1 SEHNR, CDR2 FQNEAQ (reference sequence). With V trimmed by 5 bases and J by 4 bases, 5 bases remained unmatched. This CDR3 has 14 residues.

This chain links TRBV9 with TRBJ2-1, with 9 nucleotides matching TRBD2. The CDR3 contains 16 residues. The V gene's germline CDR1 is SGDLS and CDR2 YYNGEE. With V trimmed by 0 bases and J by 4 bases, 5 bases remained unmatched. The CDR3 DNA sequence: TGTGCCAGCAGCGTAGGTGCGGGGGGGGCTTACAATGAGCAGTTCTTC. Its protein product is CASSVGAGGAYNEQFF.

This chain links TRBV9 with TRBJ2-7; weak D call: TRBD1 (5 bases). Trimming stripped 0 bases from V and 4 bases from J, with 11 bases between. The CDR3 sequence is 14 residues long. The germline V gene encodes CDR1 SGDLS and CDR2 YYNGEE. The CDR3 DNA reads TGTGCCAGCAGCGTAGACGGACAACTTTACGAGCAGTACTTC. It specifies CASSVDGQLYEQYF.

V is TRBV7-9 and J is TRBJ2-1; D is possibly TRBD1 (6 bases). The CDR3 loop spans 15 amino acids. Germline V gene data show CDR1 as SEHNR and CDR2 as FQNEAQ (reference sequence). V shed 5 bases and J shed 4 bases, with 15 bases lying between them. CDR3 in amino acids: CASSPRDNLYNEQFF. CDR3 nucleotides: TGTGCCAGCAGCCCCCGGGACAACCTATACAATGAGCAGTTCTTC.

The V and J genes are TRBV7-8 and TRBJ2-1; 8 positions match TRBD2. After removal of 1 base from V and 8 bases from J, the junction contained 10 bases not matched to a gene. Germline loops: CDR1 SGHVS, CDR2 FQNEAQ. The CDR3 totals 16 residues. The CDR3 sequence: CASSLGGLAQDYEQFF. The CDR3 DNA reads TGTGCCAGCAGCTTAGGTGGACTAGCCCAGGACTATGAGCAGTTCTTC.

The chain links TRBV7-2 to TRBJ2-3; the match to TRBD2 covers 10 bases. Germline values: CDR1 SGHTA, CDR2 FQGNSA. This CDR3 region has 18 residues. V was clipped by 3 bases and J by 0 bases; unmatched bases: 9. CDR3 protein: CASSFRPPSGGSTDTQYF. CDR3 DNA: TGTGCCAGCAGCTTTAGGCCGCCTAGCGGGGGTAGCACAGATACGCAGTATTTT.

This chain joins TRBV19 and TRBJ1-1; D is undetermined. Germline V CDR1 and CDR2: LNHDA, SQIVND (reference sequence). The CDR3 extends over 13 amino acids. V was trimmed by 5 bases and J by 4 bases, leaving 11 bases between them. The CDR3 DNA follows: TGTGCCAGTAGTGCGGGCGTGAGCACTGAAGCTTTCTTT. Translating gives CASSAGVSTEAFF.

The V and J genes are TRBV27 and TRBJ1-4; D is perhaps TRBD1 (5 bases). Trimming took 6 bases from V and 5 from J, leaving 13 bases between them. The CDR3 runs 14 residues. Germline-derived CDR1 and CDR2 are MNHEY and SMNVEV (reference sequence). The CDR3 loop is CASSQAGLNEKLFF. Written as DNA, the CDR3 is TGTGCCAGCAGCCAAGCGGGACTAAATGAAAAACTGTTTTTT.

This chain connects TRBV9 to TRBJ1-1; 8 nucleotides match TRBD1. This CDR3 spans 14 amino acids. The trim removed 3 bases at V and 0 bases at J, leaving 1 base unmatched. Germline CDR1 and CDR2: SGDLS and YYNGEE. CDR3 sequence (DNA): TGTGCCAGCAGCGAGACAGGGGTGAACACTGAAGCTTTCTTT. Its protein is CASSETGVNTEAFF.

This clone was seen a few times. The V gene is TRBV5-5, the J gene TRBJ1-2; maybe TRBD1 (5 bases). Per germline, CDR1 SGHKS and CDR2 YYEKEE (reference sequence). With 2 bases removed from V and 4 bases from J, the gap between germline ends came to 15 bases. CDR3 length: 15 residues. CDR3 sequence reads: CASSFSYQGVYGYTF. CDR3 DNA sequence: TGTGCCAGCAGCTTCTCATACCAGGGTGTCTATGGCTACACCTTC.

The chain employs TRBV19 and TRBJ1-1; 7 bases agree with TRBD1. The CDR3 runs 16 residues. Germline assignment: CDR1 LNHDA and CDR2 SQIVND (reference sequence). The V gene end was trimmed by 1 base and the J gene end by 1 base; junction bases not matched to a gene: 6. In DNA form, the CDR3 reads TGTGCCAGTAGTATAGTCCGACGGGACAGGAACACTGAAGCTTTCTTT. Translating gives CASSIVRRDRNTEAFF.

The chain carries TRBV15 and TRBJ2-5, with 8 nucleotides matching TRBD2. V lost 1 base to trimming and J lost 2 bases; unmatched junction nucleotides: 3. The CDR3 runs to 15 residues. The V gene's germline CDR1 is LNHNV and CDR2 YYDKDF (reference sequence). CDR3 residues: CATSRVLAVQETQYF. CDR3 DNA sequence: TGTGCCACCAGCAGAGTACTAGCGGTACAAGAGACCCAGTACTTC.

V is TRBV6-1 and J is TRBJ2-5; possible D gene TRBD2, 5 bases. The J call is doubtful: the DNA matches TRBJ2-7 better. Germline assignment: CDR1 MNHNS and CDR2 SASEGT. CDR3 length equals 14 residues. CDR3 amino acids: CASSGRGSSYEQYF. The CDR3, as DNA: TGTGCCAGCAGCGGACGAGGGAGCTCCTACGAGCAGTACTTC.

This chain joins TRBV7-9 and TRBJ1-2; 10 bases line up with TRBD1. Germline V gives CDR1 SEHNR, CDR2 FQNEAQ (reference sequence). The CDR3 sequence is 17 residues long. Trimming cost V 8 bases and J 4 bases; bases outside gene matches: 16. CDR3 DNA sequence: TGTGCCAGCTCCAACCGGGACAGGGGCCCGGGGGCCTATGGCTACACCTTC. It yields the protein CASSNRDRGPGAYGYTF.

The V call is TRBV10-3, the J call TRBJ1-1; no reliable D call. This CDR3 is built from 14 residues. The ends were cut back, 1 base at V and 5 bases at J, with 11 bases in the middle. From germline, CDR1 is ENHRY and CDR2 SYGVKD. CDR3 sequence: CAISEYEVSTEAFF. In DNA form, the CDR3 reads TGTGCCATCAGTGAGTACGAGGTGAGTACTGAAGCTTTCTTT.

The chain carries TRBV7-3 and TRBJ2-1; no reliable D call. This CDR3 is 14 amino acids long. The V gene lost 1 base and the J gene lost 10 bases, with 14 bases spanning the gap. CDR1 and CDR2 (germline): SGHTA, FQGTGA. The CDR3 reads CASSLSGSAYEQFF. The CDR3, as DNA: TGTGCCAGCAGCTTAAGCGGCAGCGCCTACGAGCAGTTCTTC.

This chain uses TRBV2 with TRBJ1-2, with D tentatively TRBD1 (5 bases). This CDR3 has 11 amino acids. CDR1 SNHLY and CDR2 FYNNEI come from the germline V gene. Trimming removed 7 bases at V and 6 bases at J, with 9 bases between. This chain's CDR3 is CASNSRDGYTF. CDR3 nucleotide sequence: TGTGCCAGCAACTCCAGGGATGGCTACACCTTC.

The V call is TRBV27, the J call TRBJ2-2; 7 bases align to TRBD1. Germline CDR1 and CDR2: MNHEY and SMNVEV (reference sequence). The junction had 14 bases not matched to a gene; V was cut back by 5 bases and J by 5 bases. The CDR3 consists of 17 residues. This CDR3 is CASSPLDRVVKTGELFF. The CDR3 nucleotides read TGTGCCAGCAGTCCGTTAGACAGGGTTGTAAAGACCGGGGAGCTGTTTTTT.

This clone was recorded once. This sequence joins TRBV11-2 and TRBJ2-7; 8 nucleotides line up with TRBD2. This CDR3 is built from 14 residues. Germline assignment: CDR1 SGHAT and CDR2 FQNNGV. The V segment lost 4 bases and the J segment 5 bases; nucleotides outside the gene matches: 7. The CDR3 DNA sequence: TGTGCCAGCAGCTCGTCCGGGGGGGAGGACGAGCAGTACTTC. Protein product: CASSSSGGEDEQYF.